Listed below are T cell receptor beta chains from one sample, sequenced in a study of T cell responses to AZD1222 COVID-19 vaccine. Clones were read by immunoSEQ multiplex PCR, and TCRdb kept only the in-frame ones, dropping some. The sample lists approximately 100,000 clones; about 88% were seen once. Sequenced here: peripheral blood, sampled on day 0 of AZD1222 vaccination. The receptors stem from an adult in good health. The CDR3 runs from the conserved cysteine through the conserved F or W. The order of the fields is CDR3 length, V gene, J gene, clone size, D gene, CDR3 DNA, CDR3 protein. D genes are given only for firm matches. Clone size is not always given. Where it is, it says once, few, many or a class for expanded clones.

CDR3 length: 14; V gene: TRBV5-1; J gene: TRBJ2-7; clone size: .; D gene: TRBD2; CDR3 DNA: TGCGCCAGCAGCAGATCCGGGACTAGCTACGAGCAGTACTTC; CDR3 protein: CASSRSGTSYEQYF
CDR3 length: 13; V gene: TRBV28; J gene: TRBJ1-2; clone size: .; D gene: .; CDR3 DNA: TGTGCCAGCAGTTCCGCGTACGGGGATGGCTACACCTTC; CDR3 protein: CASSSAYGDGYTF
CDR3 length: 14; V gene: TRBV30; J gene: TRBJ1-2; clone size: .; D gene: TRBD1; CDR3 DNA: TGTGCCTGGAGTGACCCCAGGACAGGGCGAGGCTACACCTTC; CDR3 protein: CAWSDPRTGRGYTF
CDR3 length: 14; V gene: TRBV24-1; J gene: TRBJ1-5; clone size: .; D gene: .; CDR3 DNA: TGTGCCACCAGTGATTCAGGACCCAATCAGCCCCAGCATTTT; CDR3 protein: CATSDSGPNQPQHF
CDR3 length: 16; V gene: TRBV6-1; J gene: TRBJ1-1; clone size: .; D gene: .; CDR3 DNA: TGTGCCAGCAGTGATCCTGGACAGCTTAAGAACACTGAAGCTTTCTTT; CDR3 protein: CASSDPGQLKNTEAFF
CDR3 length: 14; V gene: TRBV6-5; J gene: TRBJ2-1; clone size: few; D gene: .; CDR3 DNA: TGTGCCAGCAGTTACTTATCCCCCGGGGTTGAGCAGTTCTTC; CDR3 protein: CASSYLSPGVEQFF
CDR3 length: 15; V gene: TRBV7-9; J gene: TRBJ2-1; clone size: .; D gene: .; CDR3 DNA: TGTGCCAGCAGCTTAGTTGCTGGGTCTGTCAATGAGCAGTTCTTC; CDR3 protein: CASSLVAGSVNEQFF
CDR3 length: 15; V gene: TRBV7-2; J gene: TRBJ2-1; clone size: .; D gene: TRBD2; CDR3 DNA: TGTGCCAGCAGCGCGGTAGCGGGAGGGTACAATGAGCAGTTCTTC; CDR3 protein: CASSAVAGGYNEQFF
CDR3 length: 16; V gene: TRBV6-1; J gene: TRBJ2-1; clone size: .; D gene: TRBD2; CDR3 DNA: TGTGCCAGCAGTGAATCTAGCGGGAGGAGGTATAATGAGCAGTTCTTC; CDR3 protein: CASSESSGRRYNEQFF
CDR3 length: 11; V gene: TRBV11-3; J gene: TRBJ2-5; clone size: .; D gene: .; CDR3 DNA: TGTGCCAGCAGCTCACAAGAGACCCAGTACTTC; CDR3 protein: CASSSQETQYF
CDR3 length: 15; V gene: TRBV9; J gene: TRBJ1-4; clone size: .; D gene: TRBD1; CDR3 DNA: TGTGCCAGCAGCGCCGGGACAGCAACTAATGAAAAACTGTTTTTT; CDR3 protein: CASSAGTATNEKLFF
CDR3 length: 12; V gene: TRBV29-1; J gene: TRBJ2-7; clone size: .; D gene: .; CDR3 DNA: TGCAGCGTTGAAGCAGACTCCAACGAGCAGTACTTC; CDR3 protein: CSVEADSNEQYF
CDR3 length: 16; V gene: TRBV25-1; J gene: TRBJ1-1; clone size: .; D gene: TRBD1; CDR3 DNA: TGTGCCAGCAGTGAACCGGGACAGGGTCAGAACACTGAAGCTTTCTTT; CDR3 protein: CASSEPGQGQNTEAFF
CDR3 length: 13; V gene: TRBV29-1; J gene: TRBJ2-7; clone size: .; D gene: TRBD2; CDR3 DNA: TGCAGCGTTGGGGCTAGCGGGTTCTACGAGCAGTACTTC; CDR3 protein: CSVGASGFYEQYF
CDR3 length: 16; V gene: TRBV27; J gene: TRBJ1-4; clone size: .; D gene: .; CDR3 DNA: TGTGCCAGCAGTATGTCGACAGGTGGTGCGGGTGAAAAACTGTTTTTT; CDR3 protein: CASSMSTGGAGEKLFF
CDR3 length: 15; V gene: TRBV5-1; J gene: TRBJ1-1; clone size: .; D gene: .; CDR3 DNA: TGCGCCAGCAGCTTGACGACGGAGAGGAACACTGAAGCTTTCTTT; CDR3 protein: CASSLTTERNTEAFF
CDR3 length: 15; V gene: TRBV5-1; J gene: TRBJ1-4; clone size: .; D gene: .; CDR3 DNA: TGCGCCAGCAGCTTCTCCGGACGGACTAATGAAAAACTGTTTTTT; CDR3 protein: CASSFSGRTNEKLFF
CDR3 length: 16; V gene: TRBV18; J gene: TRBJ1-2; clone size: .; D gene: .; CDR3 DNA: TGTGCCAGCTCATCGACTGGCGCCGGGGTATCCTATGGCTACACCTTC; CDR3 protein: CASSSTGAGVSYGYTF
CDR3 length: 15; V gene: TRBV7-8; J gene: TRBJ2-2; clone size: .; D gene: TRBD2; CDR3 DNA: TGTGCCAGCAGCCGGGGAGGGAAGAACACCGGGGAGCTGTTTTTT; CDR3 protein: CASSRGGKNTGELFF
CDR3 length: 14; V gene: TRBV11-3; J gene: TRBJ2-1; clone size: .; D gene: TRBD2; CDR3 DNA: TGTGCCAGCAGCTCCCGACTAGCGGGAGGGCCCCAGTTCTTC; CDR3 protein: CASSSRLAGGPQFF
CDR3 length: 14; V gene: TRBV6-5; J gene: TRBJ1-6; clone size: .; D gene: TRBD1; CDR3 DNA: TGTGCCAGCCTACCGGGACAGGGTAATTCACCCCTCCACTTT; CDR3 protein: CASLPGQGNSPLHF
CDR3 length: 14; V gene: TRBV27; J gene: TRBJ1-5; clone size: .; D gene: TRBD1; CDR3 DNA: TGTGCCAGCAGTTTACGACAGGGCGGACAGCCCCAGCATTTT; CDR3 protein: CASSLRQGGQPQHF
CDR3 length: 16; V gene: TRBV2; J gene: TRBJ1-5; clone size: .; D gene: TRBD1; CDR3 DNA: TGTGCCAGCAGGGACCACAGGGGTCCCTTGAATCAGCCCCAGCATTTT; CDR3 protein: CASRDHRGPLNQPQHF
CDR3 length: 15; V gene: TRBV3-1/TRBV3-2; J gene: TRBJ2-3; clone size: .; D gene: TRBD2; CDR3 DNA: TGTGCCAGCAGCCAGCTAGCGGGAGGGTCAGATACGCAGTATTTT; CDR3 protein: CASSQLAGGSDTQYF
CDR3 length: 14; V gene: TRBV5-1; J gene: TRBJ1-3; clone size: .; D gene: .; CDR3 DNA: TGCGCCAGCAGCCAGGGCAGTCATGGAAACACCATATATTTT; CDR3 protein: CASSQGSHGNTIYF
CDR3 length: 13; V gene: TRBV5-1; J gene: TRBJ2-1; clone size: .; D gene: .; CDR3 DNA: TGCGCCAGCAGCCCGGCAAGGACCAATGAGCAGTTCTTC; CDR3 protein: CASSPARTNEQFF
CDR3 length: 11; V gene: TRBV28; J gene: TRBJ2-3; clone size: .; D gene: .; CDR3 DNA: TGTGCCAGCAGTTTTCGAGATACGCAGTATTTT; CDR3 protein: CASSFRDTQYF
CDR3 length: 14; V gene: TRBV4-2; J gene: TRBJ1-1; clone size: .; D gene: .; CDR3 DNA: TGTGCCAGCAGCCGGGTAAGACAGAACAGTGAAGCTTTCTTT; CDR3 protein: CASSRVRQNSEAFF
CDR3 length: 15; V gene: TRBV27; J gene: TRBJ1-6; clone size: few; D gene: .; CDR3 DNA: TGTGCCAGCACCCCCGGGACACGTTATAATTCACCCCTCCACTTT; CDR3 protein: CASTPGTRYNSPLHF
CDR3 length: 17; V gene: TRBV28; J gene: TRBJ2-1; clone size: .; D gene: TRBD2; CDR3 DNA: TGTGCCAGCAGTTTATTTTGGACTAGCGGCAAACTCAATGAGCAGTTCTTC; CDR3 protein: CASSLFWTSGKLNEQFF
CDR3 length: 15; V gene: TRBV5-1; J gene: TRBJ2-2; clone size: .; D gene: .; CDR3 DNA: TGCGCCAGCAGCTTGGGATCACCGAACACCGGGGAGCTGTTTTTT; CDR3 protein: CASSLGSPNTGELFF
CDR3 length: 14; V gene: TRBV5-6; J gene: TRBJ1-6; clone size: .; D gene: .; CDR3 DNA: TGTGCCAGCAGCTTGCCCAGGGCTGATTCACCCCTCCACTTT; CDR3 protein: CASSLPRADSPLHF
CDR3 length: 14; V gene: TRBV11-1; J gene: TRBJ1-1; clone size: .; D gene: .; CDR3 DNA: TGTGCCAGCAGCTTAGTGTCCCGGGGCGCTGAAGCTTTCTTT; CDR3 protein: CASSLVSRGAEAFF
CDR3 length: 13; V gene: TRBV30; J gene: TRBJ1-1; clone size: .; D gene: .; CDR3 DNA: TGTGCCTGGCCTTCTACCCTGAACACTGAAGCTTTCTTT; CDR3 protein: CAWPSTLNTEAFF
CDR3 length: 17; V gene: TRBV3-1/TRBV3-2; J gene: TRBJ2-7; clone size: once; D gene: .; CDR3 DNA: TGTGCCAGCAGCCAAGGACAGCCCGGGCTAGTGTCCTACGAGCAGTACTTC; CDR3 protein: CASSQGQPGLVSYEQYF
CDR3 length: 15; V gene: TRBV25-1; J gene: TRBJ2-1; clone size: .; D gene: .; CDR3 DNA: TGTGCCAGCAGACCAGAGCTGGGGGGATACAATGAGCAGTTCTTC; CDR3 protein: CASRPELGGYNEQFF
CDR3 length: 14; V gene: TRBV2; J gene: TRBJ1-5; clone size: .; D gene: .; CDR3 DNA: TGTGCCAGCAGTCTAGACAGTAGCAATCAGCCCCAGCATTTT; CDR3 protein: CASSLDSSNQPQHF
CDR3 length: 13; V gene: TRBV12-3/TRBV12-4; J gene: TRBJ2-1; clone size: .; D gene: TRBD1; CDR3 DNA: TGTGCCAGCAGGCCCGGGACAGACAATGAGCAGTTCTTC; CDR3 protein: CASRPGTDNEQFF
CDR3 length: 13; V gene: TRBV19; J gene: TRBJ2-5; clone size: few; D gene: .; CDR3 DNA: TGTGCCAGTAGTATACTCGGGGCGGAGACCCAGTACTTC; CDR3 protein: CASSILGAETQYF
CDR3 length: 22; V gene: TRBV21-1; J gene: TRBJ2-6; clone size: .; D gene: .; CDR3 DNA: TGTGCCAGCAGCAAATTAACCCCCCTCTCCGGGACTAGCGGGACTGGGGCCAACGTCCTGACTTTC; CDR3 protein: CASSKLTPLSGTSGTGANVLTF
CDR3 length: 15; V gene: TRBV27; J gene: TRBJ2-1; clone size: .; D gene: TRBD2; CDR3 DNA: TGTGCCAGCAGCGCCGGGACTAGCGGATACAATGAGCAGTTCTTC; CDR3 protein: CASSAGTSGYNEQFF
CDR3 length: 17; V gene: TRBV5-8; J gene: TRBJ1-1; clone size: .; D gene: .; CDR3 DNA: TGTGCCAGCAGCCCGACTTTTCGAGCAGGGCGCGACACTGAAGCTTTCTTT; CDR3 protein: CASSPTFRAGRDTEAFF
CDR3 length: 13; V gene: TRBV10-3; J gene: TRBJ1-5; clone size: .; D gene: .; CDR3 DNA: TGTGCCAGTACTGGGACCGGCAATCAGCCCCAGCATTTT; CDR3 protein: CASTGTGNQPQHF
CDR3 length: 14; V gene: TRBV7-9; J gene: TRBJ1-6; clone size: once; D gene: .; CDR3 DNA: TGTGCCAGCAGCTTAGGGTCGAATAATTCACCCCTCCACTTT; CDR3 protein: CASSLGSNNSPLHF
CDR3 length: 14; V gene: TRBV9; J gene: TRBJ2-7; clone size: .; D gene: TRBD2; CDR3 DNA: TGTGCCAGCAGCGTGGGACTAGACCTACGGGAGCAGTACTTC; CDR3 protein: CASSVGLDLREQYF
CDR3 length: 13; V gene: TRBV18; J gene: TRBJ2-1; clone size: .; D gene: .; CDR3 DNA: TGTGCCAGCTCACCATTAGCAGGCCTGGAGCAGTTCTTC; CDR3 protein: CASSPLAGLEQFF
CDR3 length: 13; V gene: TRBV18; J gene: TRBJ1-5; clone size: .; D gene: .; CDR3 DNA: TGTGCCAGCTCACCAGGCAGGGACCAGCCCCAGCATTTT; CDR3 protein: CASSPGRDQPQHF
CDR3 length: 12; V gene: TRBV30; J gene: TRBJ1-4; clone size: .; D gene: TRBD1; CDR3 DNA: TGTGCCTGGCGGACAGGGTATGAAAAACTGTTTTTT; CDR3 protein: CAWRTGYEKLFF
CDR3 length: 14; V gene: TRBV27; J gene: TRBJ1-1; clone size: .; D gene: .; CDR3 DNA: TGTGCCAGCAGGTTAGGCCAGGGGAGAACTGAAGCTTTCTTT; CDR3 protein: CASRLGQGRTEAFF
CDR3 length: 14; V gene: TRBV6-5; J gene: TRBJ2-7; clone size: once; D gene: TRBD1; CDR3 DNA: TGTGCCAGCAGTAGACAGGGTGTTGTCCACGAGCAGTACTTC; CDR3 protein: CASSRQGVVHEQYF
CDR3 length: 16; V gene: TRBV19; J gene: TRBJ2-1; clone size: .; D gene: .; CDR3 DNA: TGTGCCAGTAGTATAGTAAGGGGAAGCTCCTACAATGAGCAGTTCTTC; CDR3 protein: CASSIVRGSSYNEQFF
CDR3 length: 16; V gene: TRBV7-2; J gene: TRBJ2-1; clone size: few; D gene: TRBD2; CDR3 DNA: TGTGCCAGCAGCTTAGTGCGACTAGCGGTCTACAATGAGCAGTTCTTC; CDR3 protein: CASSLVRLAVYNEQFF
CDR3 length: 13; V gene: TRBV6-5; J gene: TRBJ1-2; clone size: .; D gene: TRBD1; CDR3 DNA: TGTGCCAGCAGTCGGGACAGTAACTATGGCTACACCTTC; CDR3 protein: CASSRDSNYGYTF
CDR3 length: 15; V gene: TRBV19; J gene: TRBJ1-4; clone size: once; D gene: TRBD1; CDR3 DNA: TGTGCCAGTAGTAATGGACAGGGGGTCACCGAGGAACTGTTTTTT; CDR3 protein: CASSNGQGVTEELFF
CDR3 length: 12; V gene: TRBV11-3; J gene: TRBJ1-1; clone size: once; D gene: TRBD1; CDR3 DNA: TGTGCCAGCAGCTTGACAGGGGCCGAAGCTTTCTTT; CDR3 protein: CASSLTGAEAFF